This TCR beta chain is from a study of Ad26.COV2.S vaccination and SARS-CoV-2 variants. Data came from immunoSEQ multiplex PCR; TCRdb stores just in-frame clones and leaves some out. The sample consists of just over 350,000 clones, approximately 90% of them appearing once. The CDR3 is 13 amino acids. V was cut by 0 bases and J by 8 bases, with 10 bases left in between. Germline CDR1 and CDR2: SNHLY and FYNNEI. This TCR was sampled from a human donor who had recovered from COVID-19. The sample in question was peripheral blood, obtained after recovery from COVID-19. This chain uses TRBV2 with TRBJ1-2; no definite D call. The CDR3 DNA is TGTGCCAGCAGTGAAGCGCTTCGTCGGGGCTACACCTTC. It translates to CASSEALRRGYTF.